The 9 T cell receptor beta chains below come from one sample, sequenced in a study of T cells in Graves' hyperthyroidism and ophthalmopathy. Using RNA transcripts as the source, TCR beta CDR3 regions were amplified. HTBI primers were used for first-round RT-PCR of the TCR CDR3. TCRdb reprocessed the multiplex PCR reads with MiXCR, giving one entry per CDR3 protein. The sample yields about 530,000 distinct CDR3 sequences, 17% seen once. The sequencing sample was made of blood. The source is a woman in her late teens or twenties with Graves' ophthalmopathy.

In its sample, this clonotype was seen many times. The chain employs TRBV20-1 and TRBJ2-7, with 7 positions matching TRBD1. CDR1 and CDR2 (germline): DFQATT, SNEGSKA (reference sequence). CDR3 length: 14 amino acids. Trimming at V came to 2 bases and at J to 2 bases, leaving 6 bases not matched to a gene. The CDR3 DNA is TGCAGTGCTAGATCGAGGACAGGAGCCTACGAGCAGTACTTC. As protein: CSARSRTGAYEQYF.

There are many counts of this clonotype. The chain couples TRBV30 to TRBJ1-1, with no clear D. CDR3 length equals 12 residues. Germline V gene sequence: CDR1 GTSNPN, CDR2 SVGIG (reference sequence). Trimming removed 0 bases at V and 10 bases at J, with 12 bases between. CDR3 in DNA: TGTGCCTGGAGTGTAGGTAGCGTCGGAGCTTTCTTT. This sequence encodes CAWSVGSVGAFF.

This clonotype was detected many times. This chain uses TRBV7-9 with TRBJ2-5, with D unclear. The CDR3 has 13 amino acids. From germline, CDR1 is SEHNR and CDR2 FQNEAQ (reference sequence). V lost 4 bases and J 5 bases, leaving 11 bases between the germline ends. CDR3 nucleotide sequence: TGTGCCAGCAGCTCTCCGTTCTTGGAGACCCAGTACTTC. It yields the protein CASSSPFLETQYF.

The V and J genes are TRBV5-1 and TRBJ2-7, with D possibly matching TRBD2 (6 bases). The CDR3 spans 14 residues. V was cut by 3 bases and J by 2 bases, with 12 bases left in between. In germline, CDR1 is SGHRS, CDR2 YFSETQ. CDR3 protein: CASSWRDGAYEQYF. DNA of the CDR3: TGCGCCAGCAGCTGGAGGGACGGGGCCTACGAGCAGTACTTC.

The genes are TRBV7-6 and TRBJ2-2, with D perhaps given as TRBD1 or TRBD2 (5 bases each). The CDR3 covers 14 residues. V dropped 11 bases and J dropped 0 bases, with 13 bases sitting between them. The germline V gene has CDR1 SGHVS and CDR2 FNYEAQ. The CDR3 protein is CASGPGANTGELFF. CDR3 DNA sequence: TGTGCCTCGGGGCCGGGCGCGAACACCGGGGAGCTGTTTTTT.

There are many counts of this clonotype. The rearrangement links TRBV12-3 or TRBV12-4 to TRBJ2-3; TRBD2 matches 11 bases. V gave up 5 bases and J gave up 4 bases; unmatched junction bases: 8. This CDR3 has 16 amino acids. CDR3 sequence (DNA): TGTGCCAGCAGTCCACTGACTAGCGGGATCCCAGATACGCAGTATTTT. This codes for CASSPLTSGIPDTQYF.

The chain joins TRBV6-1 to TRBJ1-5, with a possible D match to TRBD1 (6 bases). The CDR3 has 15 residues. V was trimmed by 1 base and J by 2 bases, leaving 9 bases between them. Germline CDR1 reads MNHNS; CDR2 reads SASEGT. DNA of the CDR3: TGTGCCAGCAGTGAAGACAGGGCTCGCAATCAGCCCCAGCATTTT. Its translation: CASSEDRARNQPQHF.

This clonotype was seen at least ten times. V gene TRBV7-9 combines with J gene TRBJ2-1; 7 bases agree with TRBD2. Germline V CDR1 and CDR2: SEHNR, FQNEAQ (reference sequence). This CDR3 is built from 14 residues. V gave up 1 base and J gave up 7 bases; unmatched junction bases: 4. The CDR3 DNA reads as TGTGCCAGCAGCTTAGACGGGAGGAGGAATGAGCAGTTCTTC. Protein product: CASSLDGRRNEQFF.

This clonotype has at least ten counts. The V gene is TRBV2, the J gene TRBJ2-3; D is ambiguous. The V and J ends lost 3 bases and 2 bases respectively, with 15 bases between them. The CDR3 runs to 16 residues. Germline V CDR1 and CDR2: SNHLY, FYNNEI. CDR3 sequence: CASSDVLIRSTDTQYF. The CDR3 coding sequence is TGTGCCAGCAGTGATGTACTTATTCGTTCCACAGATACGCAGTATTTT.